This T cell receptor (beta chain) was observed in a study of T cell repertoires in cytomegalovirus infection. Looking at the study overall: Both a matching HLA type and CMV infection were indicated by public TCR beta signatures.

Trimming shortened V by 0 bases and J by 4 bases, and 7 bases separated the two germline ends. Germline V gene sequence: CDR1 KGHSH, CDR2 LQKENI. CDR3 length equals 13 residues. TCRdb re-analysed the reads in MiXCR, keeping a single row per CDR3 protein. The table includes around 260,000 distinct CDR3 sequences, roughly 25% detected once. Sequenced material: PBMCs. J is TRBJ2-7 and V is TRBV18; possible D gene TRBD1, 5 bases. The sequence derives from a human donor in good health (CMV status not recorded). Some clones in this sample may be carry-over from other donors' samples. The CDR3 spells CASSPPSGYEQYF. DNA for the CDR3: TGTGCCAGCTCACCACCCTCAGGGTACGAGCAGTACTTC.